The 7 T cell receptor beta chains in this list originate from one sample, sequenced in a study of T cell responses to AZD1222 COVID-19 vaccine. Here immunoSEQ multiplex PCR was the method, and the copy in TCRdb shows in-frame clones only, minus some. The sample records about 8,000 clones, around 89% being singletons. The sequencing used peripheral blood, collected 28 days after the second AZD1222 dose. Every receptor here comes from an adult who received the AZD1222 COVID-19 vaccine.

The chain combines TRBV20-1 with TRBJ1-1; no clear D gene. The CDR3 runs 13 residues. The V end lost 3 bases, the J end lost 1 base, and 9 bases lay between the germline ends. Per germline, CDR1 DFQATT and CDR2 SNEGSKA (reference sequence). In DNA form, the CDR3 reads TGCAGTGCTAGTTGGTGGGGGAACACTGAAGCTTTCTTT. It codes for CSASWWGNTEAFF.

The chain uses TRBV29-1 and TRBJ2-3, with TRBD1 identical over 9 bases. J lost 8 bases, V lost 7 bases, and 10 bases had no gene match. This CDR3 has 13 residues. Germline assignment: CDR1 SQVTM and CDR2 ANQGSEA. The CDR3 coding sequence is TGCAGCGCCTGGACAGGGGAGAGGGGTACGCAGTATTTT. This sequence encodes CSAWTGERGTQYF.

The CDR3 bases are TGTGCCAGCAGCTTGTATTTACGGGCCGGGTCTTCGGATGGCTACACCTTC. It encodes CASSLYLRAGSSDGYTF. The chain employs TRBV5-6 and TRBJ1-2, with D unresolved. There are 17 residues in the CDR3. Trimming pared 1 base from V and 6 bases from J, leaving 22 bases between. The germline CDR1 and CDR2 sequences are SGHDT and YYEEEE.

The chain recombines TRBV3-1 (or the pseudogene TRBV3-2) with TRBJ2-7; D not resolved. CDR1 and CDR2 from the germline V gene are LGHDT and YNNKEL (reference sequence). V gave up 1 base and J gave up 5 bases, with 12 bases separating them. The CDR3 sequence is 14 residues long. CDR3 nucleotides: TGTGCCAGCAGCCAAGGTCTTAGGTCCCACGAGCAGTACTTC. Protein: CASSQGLRSHEQYF.

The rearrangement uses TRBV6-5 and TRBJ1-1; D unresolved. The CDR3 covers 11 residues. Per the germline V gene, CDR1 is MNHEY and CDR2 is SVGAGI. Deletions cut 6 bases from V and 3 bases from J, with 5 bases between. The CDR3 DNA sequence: TGTGCCAGCAGCGGTTACACTGAAGCTTTCTTT. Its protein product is CASSGYTEAFF.

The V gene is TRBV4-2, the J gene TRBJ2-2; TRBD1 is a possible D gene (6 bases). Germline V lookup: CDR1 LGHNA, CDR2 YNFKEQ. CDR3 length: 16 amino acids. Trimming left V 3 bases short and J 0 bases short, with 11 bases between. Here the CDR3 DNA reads TGTGCCAGCAGCCAGGGGGCGAGGGCGAACACCGGGGAGCTGTTTTTT. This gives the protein CASSQGARANTGELFF.

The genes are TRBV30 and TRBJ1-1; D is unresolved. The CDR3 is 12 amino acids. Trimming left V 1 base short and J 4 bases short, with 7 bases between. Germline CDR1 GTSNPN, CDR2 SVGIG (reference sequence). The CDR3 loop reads CAWSGLGTEAFF. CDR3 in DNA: TGTGCCTGGAGTGGACTCGGCACTGAAGCTTTCTTT. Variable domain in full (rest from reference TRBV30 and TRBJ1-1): SQTIHQWPATLVQPVGSPLSLECTVEGTSNPNLYWYRQAAGRGLQLLFYSVGIGQISSEVPQNLSASRPQDRQFILSSKKLLLSDSGFYLCAWSGLGTEAFFGQGTRLTVV.